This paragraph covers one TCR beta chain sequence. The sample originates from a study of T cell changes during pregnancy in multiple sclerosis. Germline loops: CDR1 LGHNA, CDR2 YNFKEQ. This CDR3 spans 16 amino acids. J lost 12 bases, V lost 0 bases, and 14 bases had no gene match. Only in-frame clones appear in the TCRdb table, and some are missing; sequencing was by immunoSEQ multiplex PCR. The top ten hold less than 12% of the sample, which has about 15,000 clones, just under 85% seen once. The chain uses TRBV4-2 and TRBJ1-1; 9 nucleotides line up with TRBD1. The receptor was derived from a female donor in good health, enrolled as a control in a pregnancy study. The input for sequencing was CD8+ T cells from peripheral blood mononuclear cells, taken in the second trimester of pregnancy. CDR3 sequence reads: CASSQDSGQGRSGSFF. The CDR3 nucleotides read TGTGCCAGCAGCCAAGATTCTGGACAGGGGAGGAGTGGGTCTTTCTTT.